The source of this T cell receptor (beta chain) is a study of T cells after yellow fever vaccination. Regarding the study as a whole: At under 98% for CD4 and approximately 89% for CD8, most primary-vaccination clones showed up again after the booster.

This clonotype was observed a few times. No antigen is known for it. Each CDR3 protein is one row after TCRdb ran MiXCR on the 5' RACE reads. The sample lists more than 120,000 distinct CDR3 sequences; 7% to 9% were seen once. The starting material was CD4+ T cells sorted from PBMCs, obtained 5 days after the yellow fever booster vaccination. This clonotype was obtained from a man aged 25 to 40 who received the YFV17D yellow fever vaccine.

The CDR3 coding sequence is TGTGCCTGGCAGGACAGGGGGGGAGGTAACATTCAGTACTTC. As protein: CAWQDRGGGNIQYF. The chain uses TRBV30 and TRBJ2-4; 10 positions match TRBD1. V shed 5 bases, J shed 7 bases, and the junction held 8 bases outside the gene matches. The CDR3 length is 14 residues. Germline V gives CDR1 GTSNPN, CDR2 SVGIG (reference sequence).